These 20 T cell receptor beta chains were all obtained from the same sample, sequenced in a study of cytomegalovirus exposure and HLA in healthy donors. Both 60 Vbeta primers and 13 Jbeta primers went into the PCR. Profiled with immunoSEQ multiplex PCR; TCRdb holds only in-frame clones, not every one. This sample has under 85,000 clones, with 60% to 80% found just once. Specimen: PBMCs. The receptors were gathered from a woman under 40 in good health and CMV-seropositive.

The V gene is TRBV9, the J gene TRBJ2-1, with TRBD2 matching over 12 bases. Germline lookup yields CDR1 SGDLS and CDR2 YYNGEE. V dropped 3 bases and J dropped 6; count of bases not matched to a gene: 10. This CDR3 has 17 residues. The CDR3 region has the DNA TGTGCCAGCAGCGACAACCCACTAGCGGGAGGCCCCAATGAGCAGTTCTTC. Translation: CASSDNPLAGGPNEQFF.

The CDR3: CSVEKGGALDNEQFF. CDR3 sequence (DNA): TGCAGCGTTGAAAAGGGAGGGGCGCTGGACAATGAGCAGTTCTTC. The rearrangement uses TRBV29-1 and TRBJ2-1, with 7 bases fitting TRBD2. The V gene's germline CDR1 is SQVTM and CDR2 ANQGSEA. The CDR3 extends over 15 amino acids. J lost 5 bases, V lost 2 bases, and 9 bases had no gene match.

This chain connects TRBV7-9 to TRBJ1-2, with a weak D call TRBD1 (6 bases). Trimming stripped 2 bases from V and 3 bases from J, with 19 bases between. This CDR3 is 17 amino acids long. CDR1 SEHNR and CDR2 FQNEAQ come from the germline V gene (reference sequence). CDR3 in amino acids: CASSLMIGGQVDYGYTF. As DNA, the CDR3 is TGTGCCAGCAGCTTAATGATCGGGGGGCAAGTGGACTATGGCTACACCTTC.

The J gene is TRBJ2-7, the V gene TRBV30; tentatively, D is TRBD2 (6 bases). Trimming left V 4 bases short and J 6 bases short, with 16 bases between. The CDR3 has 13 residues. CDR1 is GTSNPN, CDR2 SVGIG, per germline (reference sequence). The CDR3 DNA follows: TGTGCCTGGACGGGGGAGTTACGAGTCGAGCAGTACTTC. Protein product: CAWTGELRVEQYF.

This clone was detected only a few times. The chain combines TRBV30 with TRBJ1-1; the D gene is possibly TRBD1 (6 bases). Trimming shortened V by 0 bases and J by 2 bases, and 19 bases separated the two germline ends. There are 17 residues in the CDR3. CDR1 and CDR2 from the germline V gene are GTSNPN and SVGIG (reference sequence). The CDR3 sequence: CAWSVSKNQGINTEAFF. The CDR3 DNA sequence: TGTGCCTGGAGTGTTTCGAAAAACCAGGGGATTAACACTGAAGCTTTCTTT.

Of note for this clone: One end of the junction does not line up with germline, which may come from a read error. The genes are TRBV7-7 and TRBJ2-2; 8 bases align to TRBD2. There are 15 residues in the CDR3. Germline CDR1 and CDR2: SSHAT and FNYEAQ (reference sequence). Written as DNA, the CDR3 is TGTGCTAGCAGCTTAGCACTAGCGGACCGCGGGGAGCTGTTTTTT. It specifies CASSLALADRGELFF.

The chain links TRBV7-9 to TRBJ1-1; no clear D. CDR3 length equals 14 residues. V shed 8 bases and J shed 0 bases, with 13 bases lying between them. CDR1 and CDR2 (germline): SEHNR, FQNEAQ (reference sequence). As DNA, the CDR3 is TGTGCCAGCGGTCCAGACATAATGAACACTGAAGCTTTCTTT. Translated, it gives CASGPDIMNTEAFF.

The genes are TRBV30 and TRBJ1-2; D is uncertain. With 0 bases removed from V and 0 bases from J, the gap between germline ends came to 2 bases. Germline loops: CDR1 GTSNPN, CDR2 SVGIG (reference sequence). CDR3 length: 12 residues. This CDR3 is CAWSVSNYGYTF. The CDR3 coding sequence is TGTGCCTGGAGTGTCTCTAACTATGGCTACACCTTC.

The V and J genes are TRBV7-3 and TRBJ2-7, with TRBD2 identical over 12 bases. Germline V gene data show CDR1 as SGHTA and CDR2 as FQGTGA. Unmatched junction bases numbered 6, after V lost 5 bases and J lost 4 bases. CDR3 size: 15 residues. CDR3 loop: CASSPRLAGVYEQYF. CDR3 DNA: TGTGCCAGCAGCCCGCGACTAGCGGGAGTATACGAGCAGTACTTC.

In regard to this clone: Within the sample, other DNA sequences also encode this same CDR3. The CDR3 protein is CSATSGAYNEQFF. The CDR3 DNA reads as TGCAGCGCAACAAGTGGGGCTTACAATGAGCAGTTCTTC. The rearrangement uses TRBV29-1 and TRBJ2-1, with a weak D call TRBD1 (5 bases). The CDR3 extends over 13 amino acids. Germline V gene lookup returns CDR1 SQVTM and CDR2 ANQGSEA. V lost 7 bases to trimming and J lost 4 bases, with 14 bases between them.

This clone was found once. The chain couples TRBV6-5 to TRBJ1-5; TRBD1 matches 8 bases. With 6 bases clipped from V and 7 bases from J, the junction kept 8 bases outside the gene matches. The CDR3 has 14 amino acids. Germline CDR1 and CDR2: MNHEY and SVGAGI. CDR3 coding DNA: TGTGCCAGCAGCAGGGACAGGTGGGGACAGCCCCAGCATTTT. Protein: CASSRDRWGQPQHF.

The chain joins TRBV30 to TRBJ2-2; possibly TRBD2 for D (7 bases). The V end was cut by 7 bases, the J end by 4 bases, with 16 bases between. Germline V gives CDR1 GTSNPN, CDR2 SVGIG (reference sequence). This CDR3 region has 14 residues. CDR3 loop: CASPGGVSTGELFF. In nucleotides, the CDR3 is TGTGCCTCTCCGGGGGGCGTGAGCACCGGGGAGCTGTTTTTT.

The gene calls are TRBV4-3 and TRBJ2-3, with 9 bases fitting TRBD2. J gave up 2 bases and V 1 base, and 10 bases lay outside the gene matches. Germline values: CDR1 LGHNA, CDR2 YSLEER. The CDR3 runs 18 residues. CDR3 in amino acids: CASSQVISGRIITDTQYF. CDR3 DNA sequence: TGCGCCAGCAGCCAAGTTATTAGCGGGAGAATCATCACAGATACGCAGTATTTT.

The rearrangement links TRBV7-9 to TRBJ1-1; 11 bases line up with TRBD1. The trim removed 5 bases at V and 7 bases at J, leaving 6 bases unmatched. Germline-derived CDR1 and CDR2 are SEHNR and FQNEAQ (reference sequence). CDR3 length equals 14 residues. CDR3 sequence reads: CASSRDRGANEAFF. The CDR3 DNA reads TGTGCCAGCAGCAGGGACAGGGGGGCCAATGAAGCTTTCTTT.

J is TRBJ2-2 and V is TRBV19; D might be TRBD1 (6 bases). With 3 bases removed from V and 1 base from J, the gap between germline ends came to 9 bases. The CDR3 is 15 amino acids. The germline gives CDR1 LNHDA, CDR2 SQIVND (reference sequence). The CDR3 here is CASSIRQVNTGELFF. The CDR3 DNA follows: TGTGCCAGTAGTATTCGACAGGTGAACACCGGGGAGCTGTTTTTT.

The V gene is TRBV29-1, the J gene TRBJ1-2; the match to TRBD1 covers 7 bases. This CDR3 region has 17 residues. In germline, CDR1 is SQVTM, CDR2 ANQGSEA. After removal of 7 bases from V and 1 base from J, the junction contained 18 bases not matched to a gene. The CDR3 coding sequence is TGCAGCGCTGATCCTAGGGGGCCGCAAAATCGTAACTATGGCTACACCTTC. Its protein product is CSADPRGPQNRNYGYTF.

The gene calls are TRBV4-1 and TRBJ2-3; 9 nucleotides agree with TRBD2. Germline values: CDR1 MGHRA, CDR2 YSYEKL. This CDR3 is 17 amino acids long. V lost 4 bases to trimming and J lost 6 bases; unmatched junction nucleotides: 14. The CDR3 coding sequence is TGCGCCAGCAGCCCGAAAGTAGCGGGGGTAGCGGGGGATACGCAGTATTTT. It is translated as CASSPKVAGVAGDTQYF.

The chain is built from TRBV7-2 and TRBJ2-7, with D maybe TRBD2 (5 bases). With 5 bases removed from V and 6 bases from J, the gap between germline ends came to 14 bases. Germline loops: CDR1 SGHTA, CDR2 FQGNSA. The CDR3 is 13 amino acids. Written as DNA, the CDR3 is TGTGCCAGCAGCCAGCTAGCCTGGGGCGAGCAGTACTTC. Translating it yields CASSQLAWGEQYF.

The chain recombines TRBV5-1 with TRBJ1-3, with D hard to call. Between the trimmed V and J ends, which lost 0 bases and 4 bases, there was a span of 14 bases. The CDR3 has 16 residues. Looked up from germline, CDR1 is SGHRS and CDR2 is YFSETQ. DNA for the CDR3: TGCGCCAGCAGCTTGGACGTACTGGAGTCCGGAAACACCATATATTTT. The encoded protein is CASSLDVLESGNTIYF.

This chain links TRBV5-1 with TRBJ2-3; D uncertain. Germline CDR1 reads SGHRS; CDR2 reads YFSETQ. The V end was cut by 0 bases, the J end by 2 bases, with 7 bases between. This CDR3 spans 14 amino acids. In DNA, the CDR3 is TGCGCCAGCAGCTTGGCCAGATTCACAGATACGCAGTATTTT. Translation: CASSLARFTDTQYF.